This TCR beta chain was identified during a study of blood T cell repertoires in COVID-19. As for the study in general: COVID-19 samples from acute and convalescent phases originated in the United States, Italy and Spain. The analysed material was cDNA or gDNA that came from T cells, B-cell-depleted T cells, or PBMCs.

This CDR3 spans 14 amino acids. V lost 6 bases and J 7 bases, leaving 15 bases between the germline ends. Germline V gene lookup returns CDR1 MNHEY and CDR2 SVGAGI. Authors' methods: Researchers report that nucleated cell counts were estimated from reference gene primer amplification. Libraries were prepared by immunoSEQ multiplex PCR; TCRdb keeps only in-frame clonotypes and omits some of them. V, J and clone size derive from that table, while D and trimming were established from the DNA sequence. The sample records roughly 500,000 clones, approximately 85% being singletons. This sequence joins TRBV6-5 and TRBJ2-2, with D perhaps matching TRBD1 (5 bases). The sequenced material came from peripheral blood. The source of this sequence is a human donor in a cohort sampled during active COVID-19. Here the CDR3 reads CASSSGHGHGELFF. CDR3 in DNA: TGTGCCAGCAGCTCCGGACATGGTCACGGGGAGCTGTTTTTT.